A selection of T cell receptor beta chains follows, all from one sample in a study of identical twins. MiXCR was run by TCRdb on the 5' RACE reads, yielding one entry per CDR3 protein. This sample has around 550,000 distinct CDR3 sequences, with about 15% found just once. The same specimen was also included in a second study, on yellow fever vaccine responses in identical twins.

The sample taken for sequencing was CD4+ T cells sorted from blood. The receptors come from a woman between 18 and 29 years old in good health. Both conserved end residues are part of each CDR3. Fields, in order: V gene, J gene, CDR3 length, D gene, clone size, CDR3 protein, CDR3 DNA. The D gene is left open where the match is weak. Not every row has a clone size; where given, it reads once, few, many or a size class.

V gene: TRBV5-5; J gene: TRBJ2-1; CDR3 length: 15; D gene: TRBD1; clone size: few; CDR3 protein: CASTLGTGISNEQFF; CDR3 DNA: TGTGCCAGCACACTGGGGACAGGCATAAGCAATGAGCAGTTCTTC
V gene: TRBV5-1; J gene: TRBJ2-1; CDR3 length: 14; D gene: -; clone size: few; CDR3 protein: CASSSTGHNNEQFF; CDR3 DNA: TGCGCCAGCAGCTCCACAGGACACAACAATGAGCAGTTCTTC
V gene: TRBV7-9; J gene: TRBJ2-7; CDR3 length: 15; D gene: -; clone size: -; CDR3 protein: CASSLVGGVGSEQYF; CDR3 DNA: TGTGCCAGCAGCTTAGTAGGGGGAGTGGGAAGCGAGCAGTACTTC
V gene: TRBV7-9; J gene: TRBJ2-3; CDR3 length: 15; D gene: TRBD2; clone size: -; CDR3 protein: CASSSGSGSSDTQYF; CDR3 DNA: TGTGCCAGCAGCTCCGGTAGCGGGAGTTCAGATACGCAGTATTTT
V gene: TRBV29-1; J gene: TRBJ1-4; CDR3 length: 14; D gene: -; clone size: few; CDR3 protein: CSVVVGLHNEKLFF; CDR3 DNA: TGCAGCGTTGTAGTTGGGCTTCATAATGAAAAACTGTTTTTT
V gene: TRBV6-1; J gene: TRBJ2-7; CDR3 length: 15; D gene: TRBD2; clone size: few; CDR3 protein: CASRLSGGSGYEQYF; CDR3 DNA: TGTGCCAGCAGACTGTCGGGCGGGAGCGGCTACGAGCAGTACTTC
V gene: TRBV12-5; J gene: TRBJ2-1; CDR3 length: 16; D gene: -; clone size: -; CDR3 protein: CASGLYRPDSYNEQFF; CDR3 DNA: TGTGCTAGTGGTTTGTATCGCCCGGACTCCTACAATGAGCAGTTCTTC
V gene: TRBV15; J gene: TRBJ2-5; CDR3 length: 13; D gene: TRBD1; clone size: -; CDR3 protein: CATQQGPQETQYF; CDR3 DNA: TGTGCCACCCAACAGGGGCCCCAAGAGACCCAGTACTTC
V gene: TRBV15; J gene: TRBJ1-1; CDR3 length: 15; D gene: -; clone size: -; CDR3 protein: CATSRVAGVRAEAFF; CDR3 DNA: TGTGCCACCAGCAGAGTTGCAGGTGTGCGCGCTGAAGCTTTCTTT
V gene: TRBV6-1; J gene: TRBJ2-2; CDR3 length: 17; D gene: TRBD2; clone size: few; CDR3 protein: CASRRTSGRPNTGELFF; CDR3 DNA: TGTGCCAGCAGAAGGACTAGCGGGAGGCCGAACACCGGGGAGCTGTTTTTT
V gene: TRBV7-8; J gene: TRBJ2-7; CDR3 length: 15; D gene: TRBD1; clone size: few; CDR3 protein: CASSIRTGGLYEQYF; CDR3 DNA: TGTGCCAGCAGCATCCGGACAGGGGGCCTCTACGAGCAGTACTTC
V gene: TRBV4-2; J gene: TRBJ2-1; CDR3 length: 16; D gene: -; clone size: -; CDR3 protein: CASSQDPGIQRNEQFF; CDR3 DNA: TGTGCCAGCAGCCAAGATCCGGGGATTCAGCGCAATGAGCAGTTCTTC
V gene: TRBV6-1; J gene: TRBJ2-7; CDR3 length: 17; D gene: TRBD1; clone size: -; CDR3 protein: CASSTATGGLSSYEQYF; CDR3 DNA: TGTGCCAGCAGTACCGCGACAGGGGGCCTTAGCTCCTACGAGCAGTACTTC
V gene: TRBV7-6; J gene: TRBJ2-7; CDR3 length: 13; D gene: -; clone size: -; CDR3 protein: CASSRIGSYEQYF; CDR3 DNA: TGTGCCAGCAGCCGAATAGGGTCCTACGAGCAGTACTTC
V gene: TRBV7-9; J gene: TRBJ1-6; CDR3 length: 12; D gene: -; clone size: -; CDR3 protein: CASSHRDLTLHF; CDR3 DNA: TGTGCCAGCAGTCACAGGGACCTCACCCTCCACTTT
V gene: TRBV24-1; J gene: TRBJ2-3; CDR3 length: 14; D gene: TRBD2; clone size: -; CDR3 protein: CATSPGRFADTQYF; CDR3 DNA: TGTGCCACCAGTCCCGGGAGGTTCGCAGATACGCAGTATTTT
V gene: TRBV7-8; J gene: TRBJ2-5; CDR3 length: 15; D gene: -; clone size: -; CDR3 protein: CASSAHATSGETQYF; CDR3 DNA: TGTGCCAGCAGCGCCCACGCAACTAGTGGAGAGACCCAGTACTTC
V gene: TRBV2; J gene: TRBJ2-5; CDR3 length: 16; D gene: TRBD2; clone size: few; CDR3 protein: CASSDPTGGPSETQYF; CDR3 DNA: TGTGCCAGCAGTGACCCGACGGGGGGGCCTAGTGAGACCCAGTACTTC
V gene: TRBV28; J gene: TRBJ2-2; CDR3 length: 16; D gene: -; clone size: few; CDR3 protein: CASSSSGTSNTGELFF; CDR3 DNA: TGTGCCAGCAGTTCCTCCGGGACTTCAAACACCGGGGAGCTGTTTTTT
V gene: TRBV29-1; J gene: TRBJ2-5; CDR3 length: 12; D gene: -; clone size: few; CDR3 protein: CSVLERAETQYF; CDR3 DNA: TGCAGCGTTTTGGAACGGGCGGAGACCCAGTACTTC
V gene: TRBV15; J gene: TRBJ2-5; CDR3 length: 17; D gene: TRBD2; clone size: -; CDR3 protein: CATSRKVAGLFQETQYF; CDR3 DNA: TGTGCCACCAGCAGGAAGGTAGCGGGCCTATTCCAAGAGACCCAGTACTTC
V gene: TRBV6-1; J gene: TRBJ2-3; CDR3 length: 17; D gene: -; clone size: -; CDR3 protein: CASSDAVERGGTDTQYF; CDR3 DNA: TGTGCCAGCAGTGACGCCGTGGAACGGGGTGGGACAGATACGCAGTATTTT
V gene: TRBV29-1; J gene: TRBJ1-1; CDR3 length: 12; D gene: -; clone size: -; CDR3 protein: CSVESQNTEAFF; CDR3 DNA: TGCAGCGTTGAGTCCCAGAACACTGAAGCTTTCTTT
V gene: TRBV20-1; J gene: TRBJ2-3; CDR3 length: 16; D gene: TRBD1; clone size: -; CDR3 protein: CSATKTNRGLADTQYF; CDR3 DNA: TGCAGTGCCACTAAAACAAACAGGGGGCTGGCAGATACGCAGTATTTT
V gene: TRBV24-1; J gene: TRBJ1-2; CDR3 length: 20; D gene: TRBD1; clone size: -; CDR3 protein: CATSDLIAGTGTASNYGYTF; CDR3 DNA: TGTGCCACCAGTGATTTAATAGCCGGGACAGGGACCGCCTCTAACTATGGCTACACCTTC
V gene: TRBV5-1; J gene: TRBJ2-7; CDR3 length: 18; D gene: TRBD2; clone size: few; CDR3 protein: CASSLEPTGTSGPYEQYF; CDR3 DNA: TGCGCCAGCAGCTTGGAGCCCACCGGGACTAGCGGACCCTACGAGCAGTACTTC
V gene: TRBV3-1; J gene: TRBJ2-1; CDR3 length: 12; D gene: -; clone size: many; CDR3 protein: CASSQGANEQFF; CDR3 DNA: TGTGCCAGCAGCCAAGGTGCTAATGAGCAGTTCTTC
V gene: TRBV4-1; J gene: TRBJ2-1; CDR3 length: 14; D gene: -; clone size: -; CDR3 protein: CASSHPGRNNEQFF; CDR3 DNA: TGCGCCAGCAGCCATCCCGGACGAAACAATGAGCAGTTCTTC
V gene: TRBV7-8; J gene: TRBJ2-1; CDR3 length: 16; D gene: TRBD2; clone size: few; CDR3 protein: CASSATAGGTYNEQFF; CDR3 DNA: TGTGCCAGCAGCGCCACAGCGGGGGGGACGTACAATGAGCAGTTCTTC
V gene: TRBV3-1; J gene: TRBJ2-4; CDR3 length: 14; D gene: -; clone size: few; CDR3 protein: CASSQDLALNIQYF; CDR3 DNA: TGTGCCAGCAGCCAAGATCTGGCGCTAAACATTCAGTACTTC
V gene: TRBV4-2; J gene: TRBJ2-2; CDR3 length: 15; D gene: -; clone size: -; CDR3 protein: CASSQEVQITGELFF; CDR3 DNA: TGTGCCAGCAGCCAAGAAGTACAGATCACCGGGGAGCTGTTTTTT
V gene: TRBV15; J gene: TRBJ2-2; CDR3 length: 14; D gene: -; clone size: few; CDR3 protein: CATRALTNTGELFF; CDR3 DNA: TGTGCCACCAGGGCGCTTACGAACACCGGGGAGCTGTTTTTT
V gene: TRBV20-1; J gene: TRBJ2-5; CDR3 length: 13; D gene: TRBD1; clone size: -; CDR3 protein: CSASPDRVETQYF; CDR3 DNA: TGCAGTGCTAGCCCGGACAGGGTGGAGACCCAGTACTTC
V gene: TRBV20-1; J gene: TRBJ1-2; CDR3 length: 12; D gene: -; clone size: few; CDR3 protein: CSARDVNYGYTF; CDR3 DNA: TGCAGTGCCCGGGACGTCAACTATGGCTACACCTTC
V gene: TRBV3-1; J gene: TRBJ2-2; CDR3 length: 16; D gene: TRBD1; clone size: few; CDR3 protein: CASSPRGRENTGELFF; CDR3 DNA: TGTGCCAGCAGCCCCAGGGGGCGTGAGAACACCGGGGAGCTGTTTTTT
V gene: TRBV15; J gene: TRBJ2-5; CDR3 length: 17; D gene: TRBD2; clone size: few; CDR3 protein: CATSFSRLARIQETQYF; CDR3 DNA: TGTGCCACCAGCTTCTCCCGACTAGCCAGAATTCAAGAGACCCAGTACTTC
V gene: TRBV5-6; J gene: TRBJ2-2; CDR3 length: 15; D gene: TRBD1; clone size: many; CDR3 protein: CASSKDRGYTGELFF; CDR3 DNA: TGTGCCAGCAGCAAGGACAGGGGGTACACCGGGGAGCTGTTTTTT